This T cell receptor beta chain was obtained from a study of T-cell reconstitution after alpha-beta-depleted transplantation in children (dated by TCRdb to 2016 to 2018). About the study as a whole: Using TCR repertoire profiling, the study followed T-cell immune reconstitution in a quantitative way in children after TCRalphabeta/CD19-depleted allogeneic hematopoietic cell transplantation. Findings and caveats that apply to the study as a whole: In some patients, high TCRbeta diversity at day 60 was attributed to recipient T cells and intrathymic progenitors that had survived conditioning. Apparently early alphabetaT-cell count recovery about two months after transplant reportedly relied on only several hundred rapidly expanded clones derived from non-depleted graft cells. Over the following months the frequencies of hyperexpanded clones went down, and after one year T-cell counts and TCRbeta diversity were mostly credited to newly produced T cells.

The CDR3 measures 13 amino acids from cysteine to phenylalanine. The CDR3 DNA has 39 bases and is translated from base 1. V is cut back by 7 bases and J by 5 bases, with 10 bases in the junction unmatched. The germline V gene (reference sequence) sets CDR1 to DFQATT and CDR2 to SNEGSKA. Libraries were prepared through PCR. Sequencing relied on an Illumina HiSeq 2500. TCR libraries were prepared with molecular barcoding, using unique molecular identifiers to normalize TCRbeta repertoire quantification. TCRdb took the public reads, trimmed them with fastp at Q25, ran MiXCR for clone calling and kept in-frame beta chains. Records with the same CDR3 protein are collapsed into one entry carrying the most frequent genes and DNA. Within this sample are under 750,000 distinct CDR3 sequences, with more than 20% of them counted one time only. Around an eighth of the sample rests with the top ten. Read against the paper, the sample's treatment or condition label means: allogeneic hematopoietic cell transplantation with graft depleted of TCRalphabeta T cells and CD19 B cells. The children who served as transplant recipients had been given grafts of TCRalphabeta/CD19-depleted allogeneic hematopoietic cells.

A remark on this clonotype: There is no known antigen for this receptor. Base quality data are lacking; no much larger clone is found one base away.

This TCR derives from a boy under three years old who had a stem cell transplant for acute myeloid leukemia, so the T cells may come from the graft donor. The sample here was PBMCs, mostly from graft donor cells, taken 360 days after TCRalphabeta/CD19-depleted stem cell transplant. The V and J genes are TRBV20-1 and TRBJ2-5, with 7 bases aligning to TRBD1. The bases read TGCAGTGTTCCCCTAGGGGGCAGGGAGACCCAGTACTTC. Its coded protein is CSVPLGGRETQYF.